This TCR beta chain appears in the sequencing data of a study of blood T cell repertoires in COVID-19. Study-wide background: PBMCs, B-cell-depleted T cells, or T cells were the source of the cDNA or gDNA that made up the material.

Participants came from 24 US areas, aged roughly 18 to 100 years. Trimming took off 10 bases at V and 1 base at J, with 10 bases between the two ends. This CDR3 spans 12 amino acids. Germline CDR1 reads LNHDA; CDR2 reads SQIVND (reference sequence). Method: immunoSEQ multiplex PCR; TCRdb's copy keeps in-frame clones and lacks some. The table records some 330,000 clones, around 90% of them present only once. This sequence originates from a man aged 30 to 45 who had recovered from COVID-19. Material for sequencing was PBMCs or T cells enriched from blood (not recorded which). The chain combines TRBV19 with TRBJ1-1; D is undetermined. CDR3 sequence reads: CATTGGNTEAFF. As DNA, the CDR3 is TGTGCCACCACTGGTGGGAACACTGAAGCTTTCTTT.